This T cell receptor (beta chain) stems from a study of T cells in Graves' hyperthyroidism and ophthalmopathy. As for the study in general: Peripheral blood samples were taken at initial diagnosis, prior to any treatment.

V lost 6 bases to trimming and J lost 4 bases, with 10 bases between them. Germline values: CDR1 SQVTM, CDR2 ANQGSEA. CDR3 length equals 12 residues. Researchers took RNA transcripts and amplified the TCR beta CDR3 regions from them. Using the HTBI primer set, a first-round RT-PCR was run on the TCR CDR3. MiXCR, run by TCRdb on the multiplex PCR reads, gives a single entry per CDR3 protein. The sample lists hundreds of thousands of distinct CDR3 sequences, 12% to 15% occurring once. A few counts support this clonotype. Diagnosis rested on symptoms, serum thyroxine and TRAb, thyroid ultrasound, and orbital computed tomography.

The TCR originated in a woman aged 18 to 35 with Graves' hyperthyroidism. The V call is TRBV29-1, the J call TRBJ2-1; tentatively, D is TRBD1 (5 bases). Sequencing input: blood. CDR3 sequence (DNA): TGCAGCGTCGGACACGATTACAATGAGCAGTTCTTC. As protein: CSVGHDYNEQFF.